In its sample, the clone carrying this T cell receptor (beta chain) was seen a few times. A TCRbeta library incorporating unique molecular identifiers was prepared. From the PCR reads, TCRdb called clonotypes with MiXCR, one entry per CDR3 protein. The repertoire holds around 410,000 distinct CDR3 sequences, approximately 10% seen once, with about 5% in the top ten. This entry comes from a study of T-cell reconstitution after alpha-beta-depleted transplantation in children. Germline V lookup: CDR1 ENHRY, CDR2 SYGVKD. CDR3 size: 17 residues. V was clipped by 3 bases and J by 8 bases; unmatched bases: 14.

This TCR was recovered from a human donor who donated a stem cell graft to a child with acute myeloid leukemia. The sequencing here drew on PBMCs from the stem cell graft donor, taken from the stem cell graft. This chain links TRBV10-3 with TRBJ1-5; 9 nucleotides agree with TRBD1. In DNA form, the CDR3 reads TGTGCCATCAGTGACCCGACAGGGGGAGGGTGGAATGAGCCCCAGCATTTT. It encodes CAISDPTGGGWNEPQHF.